This TCR beta chain was profiled in a study of shared clonotypes between healthy human individuals (dated by TCRdb to about 2020). In the study overall: A few men and a couple of women, aged 18 to 49 years, made up the cohort. For each donor, three plates each were used for CD4 naive and CD4 memory, two plates were used for CD8 naive, and one plate was used for CD8 memory. The study deeply sequenced blood TCR repertoires of 5 or 6 healthy adults to estimate repertoire size and the extent of clonotype sharing between individuals. Libraries were prepared and TCR repertoires were sequenced by different laboratories using diverse techniques, in order to increase sequencing depth and limit assay-specific biases. Per donor, leukapheresis produced somewhere between about 0.8 and 9 billion PBMCs. Broader findings and caveats from the paper: Rarefaction of sorted-subset datasets indicated incomplete sequencing despite the large sequencing depth. Because the study included only a small number of donors, the genetic and exposure-history diversity represented was limited. Only blood was sampled, and tissue TCR repertoires likely differ from those in blood. Sharing across a few donors was observed for 4.5% to 6.5% of naive CD4, 3.5% of naive CD8, 2% to 2.5% of memory CD4, and around 0.4% of memory CD8 clonotypes. Pairwise subsampling led to the expectation that sequencing depth would affect the degree of clonotype sharing among donors. Compared with non-shared clonotypes, the clonotypes found in all four sorted-subset donors had higher generation probabilities. Larger estimated clonotype richness was generally found for naive subsets than for memory subsets.

Healthy HIV-negative adults with no recently reported acute infections or vaccinations were included as donors. Every donor was a Caucasian adult living in Nashville, Tennessee, USA. CD4+ T cells were enriched by magnetic negative selection, after which naive cells were positively selected on CD45RA and the negative fraction was taken as the memory subset. Blood was obtained by leukapheresis, after which PBMCs were separated by Ficoll-Histopaque density gradient centrifugation and cryopreserved in liquid nitrogen vapor phase. Analytical flow cytometry was used to check the purity and quantity of every magnetically sorted T cell population. Genomic DNA was isolated from each sorted fraction and quantified by UV absorbance on a Nanodrop 2000c. TCR CDR3 regions were amplified from genomic DNA by multiplex PCR using the deep immunoSEQ assay. Extracted genomic DNA from each cell subset was spread evenly across all wells of several immunoSEQ 96-well plates, with each plate serving as a replicate. Each replicate PCR for sorted subsets received about 210 ng genomic DNA, equal to about 29,000 T cell genomes. Purified libraries were quantified with a Qubit 3.0 fluorometer, sized on a Bioanalyzer 2100, and re-quantified with the KAPA Library Quantification kit. A separate single-read 150-cycle Illumina NextSeq 550 flow cell was used to sequence each immunoSEQ 96-well plate. The published analysis was carried out like this. Because the immunoSEQ output held only junctional sequences and lacked quality scores, the filtering could not match the filtering applied to full-length reads. Sequences were annotated with PyIR, a Python wrapper for IgBLAST v1.9, and V/J genes and CDR3 were assigned using IMGT germline references. Reads were filtered out if the reads had weak V/J assignments (E-value above 1e-6), no CDR3, stop codons, out-of-frame junctions, or ambiguous translated residues. V3J clonotypes were defined as sequences sharing the same inferred V gene, J gene, and CDR3 amino acid sequence. The percentage overlap between two repertoires was calculated by dividing the number of shared unique clonotypes by the size of the smaller repertoire. Three approaches were used to assess repertoire richness: RTK rarefaction, the Chao1 estimator, and Recon v2.1 estimates of unobserved clonotypes. Generation probabilities for all TCRbeta clonotypes obtained by the gDNA method from a few donors were computed using OLGA. TCRdb took this table from immuneACCESS and kept in-frame rearrangements with V and J called. Such tables lack part of the clones; where checked against another copy, unresolved V genes explain under half of the gap, and the rest is unexplained. V and J calls plus clone size are reproduced from that table; the DNA served to infer D and trimming. Here the sample has around 200,000 clones; about 68% occur a single time. The ten biggest clones cover around 9.3% of the sample.

Notes on this clone: The clone's antigen remains unknown. Base qualities were left out, and no much larger clone turns up one base away.

This TCR derives from a man aged 30 to 45 in good health. The specimen sequenced was memory CD4+ T cells sorted from blood. According to the study, the label for this sample's cell subset or site signals: CD45RA-negative fraction.

The CDR3 loop reads CASSLDPRREGMNTEAFF. The nucleotides are TGTGCCAGCAGCTTAGATCCCCGCAGGGAAGGGATGAACACTGAAGCTTTCTTT. The V and J genes are TRBV7-9 and TRBJ1-1; the D region possibly corresponds to TRBD1 (5 bases align). V and J lose 1 base and 0 bases, and a span of 18 bases separates them. Spanning cysteine to phenylalanine, the CDR3 consists of 18 amino acids. Here the CDR3 DNA is all that survives: 54 bases in frame from base 1. The germline V gene (reference sequence) provides CDR1 SEHNR and CDR2 FQNEAQ.